Shown below are 18 T cell receptor beta chains from a single sample sequenced in a study of T cells after posttransplantation cyclophosphamide. Cyclophosphamide on days +3 and +4 followed busulfan-fludarabine conditioning and a marrow graft. The method was immunoSEQ multiplex PCR; TCRdb's version includes in-frame clones alone and lacks a portion of them. The table lists 4,300 or so clones, less than 80% of them singletons. The sequencing here drew on PBMCs, taken after allogeneic stem cell transplant with posttransplant cyclophosphamide. The source is a male patient aged 35-50 years who received an allogeneic stem cell transplant from a related donor, was CMV-positive, and had acute and chronic GVHD. Some T cells may trace back to the graft donor.

The genes are TRBV7-8 and TRBJ2-4, with 7 bases that match TRBD2. CDR1 is SGHVS and CDR2 is FQNEAQ in the germline V gene. V shed 1 base, J shed 0 bases, and the junction held 6 bases outside the gene matches. This CDR3 has 17 residues. The CDR3 loop is CASSLGGGRVAKNIQYF. The CDR3 DNA reads as TGTGCCAGCAGCTTAGGGGGGGGAAGGGTAGCCAAAAACATTCAGTACTTC.

About this clone: This sequence is one base from a far larger clone and is likely a read error. The chain employs TRBV11-2 and TRBJ2-2; D is perhaps TRBD1 (6 bases). V lost 6 bases and J lost 6, with 11 bases in between. CDR1 is SGHAT and CDR2 is FQNNGV in the germline V gene. The CDR3 totals 13 residues. The CDR3: CASRLPGAGELFF. The CDR3 DNA follows: TGTGCCAGCAGATTGCCAGGGGCCGGGGAGCTGTTTTTT. Full variable domain (remainder filled in from reference TRBV11-2 and TRBJ2-2): EAGVAQSPRYKIIEKRQSVAFWCNPISGHATLYWYQQILGQGPKLLIQFQNNGVVDDSQLPKDRFSAERLKGVDSTLKIQPAKLEDSAVYLCASRLPGAGELFFGEGSRLTVL.

This chain uses TRBV7-9 with TRBJ2-3, with TRBD1 identical over 7 bases. CDR3 length equals 16 residues. The junction had 10 bases not matched to a gene; V was cut back by 5 bases and J by 2 bases. Looked up from germline, CDR1 is SEHNR and CDR2 is FQNEAQ (reference sequence). CDR3 bases: TGTGCCAGCAGCACCTGGTTGGACAGGCTCACAGATACGCAGTATTTT. It is translated as CASSTWLDRLTDTQYF. The variable domain in full, completed from reference TRBV7-9 and TRBJ2-3, reads DTGVSQNPRHKITKRGQNVTFRCDPISEHNRLYWYRQTLGQGPEFLTYFQNEAQLEKSRLLSDRFSAERPKGSFSTLEIQRTEQGDSAMYLCASSTWLDRLTDTQYFGPGTRLTVL.

The rearrangement joins TRBV10-3 to TRBJ2-1; 10 positions agree with TRBD2. The CDR3 sequence is 15 residues long. Looked up from germline, CDR1 is ENHRY and CDR2 is SYGVKD. V lost 2 bases and J lost 9; bases outside the gene matches: 7. CDR3 protein: CAISERLAGVGEQFF. The CDR3 bases are TGTGCCATCAGTGAGCGGCTAGCGGGAGTAGGTGAGCAGTTCTTC.

This clone has just one count. This chain connects TRBV29-1 to TRBJ2-7; TRBD2 matches 12 bases. Germline CDR1 SQVTM, CDR2 ANQGSEA. The CDR3 loop spans 13 amino acids. V gave up 4 bases and J gave up 6 bases; unmatched junction bases: 4. CDR3 bases: TGCAGCGTTGGACTAGCGGGAGTTGCCGAGCAGTACTTC. Amino acids: CSVGLAGVAEQYF.

V is TRBV4-2 and J is TRBJ2-7; 11 nucleotides agree with TRBD2. Germline loops: CDR1 LGHNA, CDR2 YNFKEQ. With 4 bases clipped from V and 6 bases from J, the junction kept 8 bases outside the gene matches. This CDR3 spans 15 amino acids. The CDR3 loop reads CASSPGRLAGREQYF. The CDR3 DNA sequence: TGTGCCAGCAGCCCGGGCCGACTAGCGGGACGCGAGCAGTACTTC.

This chain connects TRBV28 to TRBJ2-1; 7 bases map to TRBD1. Germline trimming cut 6 bases from V and 5 bases from J; bases unmatched to any gene: 1. From germline, CDR1 is MDHEN and CDR2 SYDVKM. This CDR3 is 12 amino acids long. The chain's CDR3 is CASRGQNNEQFF. CDR3 nucleotides: TGTGCCAGCAGGGGACAGAACAATGAGCAGTTCTTC. Based on the CDR3 plus reference TRBV28 and TRBJ2-1, the full variable domain is DVKVTQSSRYLVKRTGEKVFLECVQDMDHENMFWYRQDPGLGLRLIYFSYDVKMKEKGDIPEGYSVSREKKERFSLILESASTNQTSMYLCASRGQNNEQFFGPGTRLTVL.

Worth noting for this clone: A read error may account for a junction end that differs from germline. V usage is TRBV5-4 and J usage is TRBJ1-2; tentative D call: TRBD1 (5 bases). This CDR3 contains 14 residues. The germline gives CDR1 SGHNT, CDR2 YYREEE (reference sequence). The CDR3 sequence is CGSSHSSGAYGYTF. The CDR3 DNA follows: TGTGGCAGCAGCCATTCGAGCGGGGCTTATGGCTACACCTTC.

The chain carries TRBV7-8 and TRBJ2-3; 8 bases are shared with TRBD2. V lost 3 bases and J lost 2; bases outside the gene matches: 4. Germline CDR1 reads SGHVS; CDR2 reads FQNEAQ. This CDR3 is 15 amino acids long. CDR3 bases: TGTGCCAGCAGCTTTAGCGGGACCCCCACAGATACGCAGTATTTT. This sequence encodes CASSFSGTPTDTQYF.

A few counts support this clone. The chain links TRBV18 to TRBJ2-1, with 8 bases aligning to TRBD2. The V gene's germline CDR1 is KGHSH and CDR2 LQKENI. The CDR3 is made up of 13 amino acids. J was trimmed by 9 bases and V by 5 bases; bases with no gene match: 6. CDR3 region: CASSEREQSEQFF. CDR3 in DNA: TGTGCCAGCTCAGAGCGGGAGCAAAGTGAGCAGTTCTTC.

This clone ranks as medium-sized. The J gene is TRBJ1-5, the V gene TRBV21-1; TRBD1, the table's D call, was not compared with the DNA. TRBV21-1 is labeled a pseudogene. The CDR3 length is 15 residues. The CDR3 is CASPIPDRGYQPQHF. CDR3 nucleotide sequence: TGTGCCAGCCCTATCCCGGACAGGGGGTATCAGCCCCAGCATTTT.

V usage is TRBV9 and J usage is TRBJ2-5; 8 nucleotides match TRBD2. CDR1 and CDR2 (germline): SGDLS, YYNGEE. Losses at the gene ends were 7 bases for V and 5 bases for J; bases not matched to a gene: 10. The CDR3 spans 14 residues. CDR3 loop: CASAGVSGGETQYF. CDR3 DNA sequence: TGTGCCAGCGCGGGGGTTTCGGGGGGGGAGACCCAGTACTTC. Full variable domain (outside the CDR3, taken from reference TRBV9 and TRBJ2-5): DSGVTQTPKHLITATGQRVTLRCSPRSGDLSVYWYQQSLDQGLQFLIQYYNGEERAKGNILERFSAQQFPDLHSELNLSSLELGDSALYFCASAGVSGGETQYFGPGTRLLVL.

This clone was recorded a few times. The chain employs TRBV15 and TRBJ2-4, with 7 bases that match TRBD2. Germline CDR1 and CDR2: LNHNV and YYDKDF (reference sequence). This CDR3 region has 18 residues. Germline trimming cut 0 bases from V and 1 base from J; bases unmatched to any gene: 9. The CDR3 DNA sequence: TGTGCCACCAGCAGAGATGGACCCAGCGGGATCGCCAAAAACATTCAGTACTTC. Translated: CATSRDGPSGIAKNIQYF.

This clone occurred once. The V and J genes are TRBV7-2 and TRBJ2-7; 10 bases agree with TRBD2. Losses at the gene ends were 5 bases for V and 1 base for J; bases not matched to a gene: 5. The CDR3 extends over 15 amino acids. CDR1 SGHTA and CDR2 FQGNSA come from the germline V gene. The chain's CDR3 is CASSGRTSGSYEQYF. CDR3 DNA sequence: TGTGCCAGCAGCGGGAGGACTAGCGGATCCTACGAGCAGTACTTC. Variable domain in full (rest from reference TRBV7-2 and TRBJ2-7): GAGVSQSPSNKVTEKGKDVELRCDPISGHTALYWYRQSLGQGLEFLIYFQGNSAPDKSGLPSDRFSAERTGGSVSTLTIQRTQQEDSAVYLCASSGRTSGSYEQYFGPGTRLTVT.

CDR3 in amino acids: CASSERGGDTQYF. The DNA for the CDR3 is TGTGCCAGCAGTGAAAGGGGAGGAGATACGCAGTATTTT. The chain uses TRBV6-1 and TRBJ2-3, with D tentatively TRBD2 (6 bases). Germline CDR1 is MNHNS and CDR2 is SASEGT. This CDR3 comprises 13 residues. V gave up 2 bases and J gave up 5 bases, with 8 bases separating them.

This clone was seen a single time. The chain recombines TRBV7-9 with TRBJ1-1, with TRBD1 matching 9 bases. V trimming: 5 bases; J trimming: 5 bases; junction bases outside the gene matches: 6. The CDR3 sequence is 14 residues long. The germline gives CDR1 SEHNR, CDR2 FQNEAQ (reference sequence). CDR3 coding DNA: TGTGCCAGCAGCAGCACAGGGGGCAAGACTGAAGCTTTCTTT. Translation gives CASSSTGGKTEAFF.

The CDR3 spells CAISESITGEEGYTF. For the CDR3, the DNA is TGTGCCATCAGTGAGTCGATTACAGGGGAGGAGGGCTACACCTTC. V and J are TRBV10-3 and TRBJ1-2; 7 nucleotides align to TRBD1. Germline V gene data show CDR1 as ENHRY and CDR2 as SYGVKD. The V segment lost 0 bases and the J segment 8 bases; nucleotides outside the gene matches: 9. The CDR3 consists of 15 residues.

V and J are TRBV18 and TRBJ1-1; TRBD1 is a possible D gene (5 bases). CDR1 is KGHSH, CDR2 LQKENI, per germline. The V and J ends lost 0 bases and 5 bases respectively, with 10 bases between them. The CDR3 loop spans 14 amino acids. CDR3 in DNA: TGTGCCAGCTCACCACCGGGGGGTTTAACTGAAGCTTTCTTT. Translated, it gives CASSPPGGLTEAFF.